The sequence of this T cell receptor (beta chain) was determined in a study of radiation and T cells in renal cell carcinoma. The sample's time point: baseline pretreatment blood. Treatment here: 15 Gy SBRT to primary tumor, nephrectomy 4 weeks later. Measured with immunoSEQ multiplex PCR; TCRdb has only the in-frame clones, and not every one. The table records about 140,000 clones, approximately 82% of them present only once. The material sequenced was blood, taken from a patient whose treatment included radiotherapy and nephrectomy. The sequence was collected from a woman in her forties or fifties with renal cell carcinoma.

As DNA, the CDR3 is TGTGCCAGCAGTTACTCAGGTGCAAACACTGAAGCTTTCTTT. It translates to CASSYSGANTEAFF. V and J are TRBV6-5 and TRBJ1-1; no definite D call. The CDR3 loop spans 14 amino acids. Germline lookup yields CDR1 MNHEY and CDR2 SVGAGI. Trimming cost V 0 bases and J 2 bases, with 7 bases left between them.